Presented here are 2 T cell receptor beta chains from one specimen sequenced in a study of T cells in Graves' hyperthyroidism and ophthalmopathy. RNA transcripts provided the source from which TCR beta CDR3 regions were amplified. During a first-round RT-PCR of the TCR CDR3, the HTBI primer set was used. TCRdb redid the calling of the multiplex PCR reads with MiXCR, one entry per CDR3 protein. The data contain 480,000 or so distinct CDR3 sequences, approximately 49% of them singletons. The sequenced sample consisted of peripheral blood or thyroid tissue (not recorded which). The receptors were gathered from an adult woman with Graves' disease, either hyperthyroidism or ophthalmopathy (not recorded which).

This clonotype was observed a few times. The V gene is TRBV7-3, the J gene TRBJ1-2; D possibly corresponds to TRBD1 (6 bases). The V end lost 4 bases, the J end lost 4 bases, and 16 bases lay between the germline ends. The CDR3 loop spans 15 amino acids. Germline lookup yields CDR1 SGHTA and CDR2 FQGTGA. The CDR3 is CASSSGVDGPYGYTF. CDR3 sequence (DNA): TGTGCCAGCAGCTCAGGGGTGGACGGTCCCTATGGCTACACCTTC.

As concerns this clonotype: Germline and junction disagree at one end, which may indicate a read error. The rearrangement joins TRBV7-2 to TRBJ2-7, with D tentatively TRBD1 (6 bases). CDR1 is SGHTA and CDR2 is FQGNSA in the germline V gene. The CDR3 runs to 14 residues. CDR3 DNA sequence: TGCGCCAGCAGCCAACGGACAGAATCCTACGAGCAGTACTTC. Its protein is CASSQRTESYEQYF.